These 2 T cell receptor beta chains originate from one sample sequenced in a study of identical twins' blood T cells. TCRdb independently ran MiXCR on the 5' RACE reads; one entry per CDR3 protein. The sample lists 350,000 to 400,000 distinct CDR3 sequences, more than 25% occurring once. Sequences were obtained from PBMCs. All receptors come from a woman between 18 and 55 years old in good health.

This clonotype was seen more than once but under ten times. CDR3 DNA sequence: TGTGCCAGCAGTTTCAGGAACGCCAATCAGCCCCAGCATTTT. It is translated as CASSFRNANQPQHF. The rearrangement uses TRBV27 and TRBJ1-5; D call uncertain. The CDR3 is 14 amino acids. Per germline, CDR1 MNHEY and CDR2 SMNVEV (reference sequence). V gave up 3 bases and J gave up 3 bases, with 9 bases separating them.

CDR3 DNA sequence: TGCAGTGCCACCCCACAGGGGAGCACTGAAGCTTTCTTT. Translated: CSATPQGSTEAFF. The chain uses TRBV20-1 and TRBJ1-1, with 7 positions matching TRBD1. The CDR3 sequence is 13 residues long. The germline V gene has CDR1 DFQATT and CDR2 SNEGSKA (reference sequence). V was clipped by 6 bases and J by 4 bases; unmatched bases: 8.